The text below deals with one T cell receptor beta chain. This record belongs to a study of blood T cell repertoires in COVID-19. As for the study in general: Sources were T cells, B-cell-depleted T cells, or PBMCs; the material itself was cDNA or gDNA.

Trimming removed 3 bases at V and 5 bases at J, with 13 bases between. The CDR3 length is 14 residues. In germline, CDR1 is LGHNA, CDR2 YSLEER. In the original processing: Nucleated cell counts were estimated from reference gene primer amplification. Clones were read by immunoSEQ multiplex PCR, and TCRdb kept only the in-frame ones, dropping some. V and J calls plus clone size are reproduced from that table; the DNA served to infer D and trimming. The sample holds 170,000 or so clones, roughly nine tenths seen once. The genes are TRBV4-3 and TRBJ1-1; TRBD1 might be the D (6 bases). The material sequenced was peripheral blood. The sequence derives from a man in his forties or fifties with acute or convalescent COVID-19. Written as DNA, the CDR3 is TGCGCCAGCAGCCAGGGGGGGCGAGGAACTGAAGCTTTCTTT. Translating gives CASSQGGRGTEAFF.